The 21 T cell receptor beta chains presented below share a single source sample, sequenced in a study of blood T cell repertoires in COVID-19. Profiling relied on immunoSEQ multiplex PCR, and the TCRdb table lists in-frame clones only, not all of them. In the table there are about 230,000 clones, over 75% of which are singletons. Sequenced sample: peripheral blood. The origin of the receptors is a woman of 80 years or more with acute or convalescent COVID-19.

The chain joins TRBV5-1 to TRBJ2-7; 7 bases align to TRBD1. The junction had 6 bases not matched to a gene; V was cut back by 0 bases and J by 3 bases. Germline V lookup: CDR1 SGHRS, CDR2 YFSETQ. The CDR3 has 15 amino acids. The CDR3 loop reads CASSLGRQGVYEQYF. The CDR3 DNA is TGCGCCAGCAGCTTGGGACGCCAGGGGGTCTACGAGCAGTACTTC.

The gene calls are TRBV2 and TRBJ1-2, with 7 bases that match TRBD1. The CDR3 runs to 13 residues. Germline loops: CDR1 SNHLY, CDR2 FYNNEI. V gave up 7 bases and J gave up 7 bases; unmatched junction bases: 9. In nucleotides, the CDR3 is TGTGCCAGCACGGACGACAGGGTCGCTGGCTACACCTTC. This gives the protein CASTDDRVAGYTF.

J is TRBJ1-6 and V is TRBV30; 7 bases align to TRBD1. CDR3 length: 13 residues. The ends lost 5 bases at V and 8 bases at J; junction bases unmatched: 6. Germline values: CDR1 GTSNPN, CDR2 SVGIG (reference sequence). The DNA for the CDR3 is TGTGCCTGGGCCAGGGGGGCGGATTCACCCCTCCACTTT. It translates to CAWARGADSPLHF. Together with reference TRBV30 and TRBJ1-6, the CDR3 gives the full variable domain: SQTIHQWPATLVQPVGSPLSLECTVEGTSNPNLYWYRQAAGRGLQLLFYSVGIGQISSEVPQNLSASRPQDRQFILSSKKLLLSDSGFYLCAWARGADSPLHFGNGTRLTVT.

The chain employs TRBV11-2 and TRBJ2-3; 10 bases are a match to TRBD2. The germline gives CDR1 SGHAT, CDR2 FQNNGV. This CDR3 has 16 residues. V trimming: 7 bases; J trimming: 2 bases; junction bases outside the gene matches: 9. In nucleotides, the CDR3 is TGTGCCAGCACCTACCCTAGCGGGGGCAACACAGATACGCAGTATTTT. Residues: CASTYPSGGNTDTQYF.

V and J are TRBV2 and TRBJ2-3; 12 nucleotides line up with TRBD2. The CDR3 spans 15 residues. Germline-derived CDR1 and CDR2 are SNHLY and FYNNEI. The trim removed 5 bases at V and 8 bases at J, leaving 8 bases unmatched. The CDR3 loop reads CASSRLAGALATQYF. The CDR3, as DNA: TGTGCCAGCAGTCGACTAGCGGGGGCTTTAGCTACGCAGTATTTT.

The chain carries TRBV3-1 (or the pseudogene TRBV3-2) and TRBJ1-6; 8 nucleotides line up with TRBD1. Germline-derived CDR1 and CDR2 are LGHDT and YNNKEL (reference sequence). The CDR3 runs 12 residues. V was pared by 6 bases and J by 9 bases, with 1 base of the junction left unmatched. CDR3 DNA: TGTGCCAGCAGAGGACAGGGTTCACCCCTCCACTTT. Translating gives CASRGQGSPLHF.

This chain connects TRBV2 to TRBJ1-1, with D perhaps TRBD1 (6 bases). Trimming removed 8 bases at V and 4 bases at J, with 20 bases between. From germline, CDR1 is SNHLY and CDR2 FYNNEI. This CDR3 spans 15 amino acids. The CDR3 bases are TGTGCCAGCGGCCGCAGGGGAGGGGGGACCACTGAAGCTTTCTTT. Its protein product is CASGRRGGGTTEAFF.

The chain links TRBV6-1 to TRBJ2-1, with TRBD2 identical over 14 bases. The CDR3 runs to 17 residues. V was pared by 3 bases and J by 4 bases, with 5 bases of the junction left unmatched. Germline values: CDR1 MNHNS, CDR2 SASEGT. The CDR3 DNA sequence: TGTGCCAGCAGTGACCCTGGACTAGCGGGGGGTTACAATGAGCAGTTCTTC. Translating gives CASSDPGLAGGYNEQFF.

The gene calls are TRBV5-4 and TRBJ2-3; 14 nucleotides line up with TRBD2. The CDR3 spans 15 residues. J gave up 6 bases and V 0 bases, and 0 bases lay outside the gene matches. CDR1 SGHNT and CDR2 YYREEE come from the germline V gene (reference sequence). The DNA for the CDR3 is TGTGCCAGCAGCTTGGGACTAGCGGGGGGGGATACGCAGTATTTT. This codes for CASSLGLAGGDTQYF.

This rearrangement joins TRBV19 to TRBJ2-7; 9 positions match TRBD1. The CDR3 is 17 residues long. Trimming took 1 base from V and 1 from J; bases not matched to a gene: 8. CDR1 LNHDA and CDR2 SQIVND come from the germline V gene (reference sequence). The DNA of the CDR3 is TGTGCCAGTAGTATAGGCGTTTCCGGGACAGGGTCCTACGAGCAGTACTTC. This translates into CASSIGVSGTGSYEQYF.

This chain uses TRBV5-1 with TRBJ1-4; D is ambiguous. The germline CDR1 and CDR2 sequences are SGHRS and YFSETQ. The CDR3 has 15 residues. V lost 0 bases and J 8 bases, leaving 14 bases between the germline ends. The CDR3, as DNA: TGCGCCAGCAGCTTGGACGGGATACCAGAGGAAAAACTGTTTTTT. As protein: CASSLDGIPEEKLFF.

This chain joins TRBV28 and TRBJ2-5, with 12 bases lining up with TRBD2. Germline assignment: CDR1 MDHEN and CDR2 SYDVKM. Trimming removed 4 bases from V and 5 bases from J; junction bases left unmatched: 8. This CDR3 is built from 16 residues. CDR3 in amino acids: CASSYPGLAGLETQYF. The DNA for the CDR3 is TGTGCCAGCAGTTACCCCGGACTAGCGGGGCTGGAGACCCAGTACTTC.

V gene TRBV5-6 combines with J gene TRBJ1-2, with D hard to call. The germline V gene encodes CDR1 SGHDT and CDR2 YYEEEE. Trimming stripped 4 bases from V and 0 bases from J, with 10 bases between. This CDR3 comprises 14 residues. The CDR3 here is CASSAGSPNYGYTF. CDR3 DNA sequence: TGTGCCAGCAGCGCGGGCAGTCCTAACTATGGCTACACCTTC.

The chain employs TRBV9 and TRBJ2-1; TRBD2 aligns across 8 bases. After removal of 3 bases from V and 0 bases from J, the junction contained 5 bases not matched to a gene. Germline values: CDR1 SGDLS, CDR2 YYNGEE. The CDR3 has 16 amino acids. The CDR3 loop is CASSASGYYSYNEQFF. The CDR3 nucleotides read TGTGCCAGCAGCGCTAGCGGGTACTACTCCTACAATGAGCAGTTCTTC.

This clone was detected once. The CDR3, as DNA: TGTGCCAGTAGTCCGGGACAGGGGGCCCCTACCTTC. Protein product: CASSPGQGAPTF. V usage is TRBV19 and J usage is TRBJ1-2; TRBD1 aligns across 12 bases. Trimming at V came to 5 bases and at J to 14 bases, leaving 6 bases not matched to a gene. Germline V lookup: CDR1 LNHDA, CDR2 SQIVND (reference sequence). The CDR3 totals 12 residues. Based on the CDR3 plus reference TRBV19 and TRBJ1-2, the full variable domain is DGGITQSPKYLFRKEGQNVTLSCEQNLNHDAMYWYRQDPGQGLRLIYYSQIVNDFQKGDIAEGYSVSREKKESFPLTVTSAQKNPTAFYLCASSPGQGAPTFGSGTRLTVV.

This clone was counted a few times. This chain connects TRBV18 to TRBJ2-7; perhaps TRBD2 as D (6 bases). In germline, CDR1 is KGHSH, CDR2 LQKENI. Trimming took off 3 bases at V and 2 bases at J, with 8 bases between the two ends. The CDR3 contains 13 residues. CDR3 sequence reads: CASSPLATYEQYF. CDR3 in DNA: TGTGCCAGCTCACCCCTAGCGACCTACGAGCAGTACTTC.

The rearrangement links TRBV5-1 to TRBJ2-1; TRBD2 matches at 16 bases. CDR1 is SGHRS, CDR2 YFSETQ, per germline. The CDR3 totals 17 residues. The trim removed 1 base at V and 10 bases at J, leaving 8 bases unmatched. CDR3 in amino acids: CASSLSGTSGRAWEQFF. The CDR3 coding sequence is TGCGCCAGCAGCTTGTCTGGGACTAGCGGGAGGGCCTGGGAGCAGTTCTTC.

In its sample, this clone was seen a few times. This chain joins TRBV30 and TRBJ1-2, with 7 bases aligning to TRBD1. Germline V gene sequence: CDR1 GTSNPN, CDR2 SVGIG (reference sequence). With 3 bases clipped from V and 3 bases from J, the junction kept 7 bases outside the gene matches. This CDR3 has 14 residues. CDR3: CAWRETGFYYGYTF. The CDR3 bases are TGTGCCTGGAGGGAGACAGGGTTTTACTATGGCTACACCTTC. Looking up the rest from reference TRBV30 and TRBJ1-2 gives the full variable domain: SQTIHQWPATLVQPVGSPLSLECTVEGTSNPNLYWYRQAAGRGLQLLFYSVGIGQISSEVPQNLSASRPQDRQFILSSKKLLLSDSGFYLCAWRETGFYYGYTFGSGTRLTVV.

The J gene is TRBJ2-5, the V gene TRBV3-1 (or the pseudogene TRBV3-2), with D maybe TRBD2 (6 bases). The CDR3 spans 13 residues. Trimming pared 3 bases from V and 1 base from J, leaving 6 bases between. Germline-derived CDR1 and CDR2 are LGHDT and YNNKEL (reference sequence). The CDR3 loop reads CASSQTSQETQYF. The DNA for the CDR3 is TGTGCCAGCAGCCAGACTAGCCAAGAGACCCAGTACTTC.

The V gene is TRBV25-1, the J gene TRBJ1-6; D uncertain. This CDR3 region has 15 residues. Germline loops: CDR1 MGHDK, CDR2 SYGVNS. Trimming removed 3 bases at V and 8 bases at J, with 14 bases between. The CDR3 loop reads CASSDPGRVDSPLHF. The CDR3 region has the DNA TGTGCCAGCAGTGATCCCGGGAGGGTGGATTCACCCCTCCACTTT.

The chain carries TRBV2 and TRBJ1-5; no clear D. This CDR3 contains 18 residues. CDR1 is SNHLY and CDR2 is FYNNEI in the germline V gene. Trimming stripped 6 bases from V and 4 bases from J, with 25 bases between. CDR3 in DNA: TGTGCCAGCAGCCAACCATCGGGAGGTTCACACCCGAATCAGCCCCAGCATTTT. Protein sequence: CASSQPSGGSHPNQPQHF. Full variable domain (outside the CDR3, taken from reference TRBV2 and TRBJ1-5): EPEVTQTPSHQVTQMGQEVILRCVPISNHLYFYWYRQILGQKVEFLVSFYNNEISEKSEIFDDQFSVERPDGSNFTLKIRSTKLEDSAMYFCASSQPSGGSHPNQPQHFGDGTRLSIL.